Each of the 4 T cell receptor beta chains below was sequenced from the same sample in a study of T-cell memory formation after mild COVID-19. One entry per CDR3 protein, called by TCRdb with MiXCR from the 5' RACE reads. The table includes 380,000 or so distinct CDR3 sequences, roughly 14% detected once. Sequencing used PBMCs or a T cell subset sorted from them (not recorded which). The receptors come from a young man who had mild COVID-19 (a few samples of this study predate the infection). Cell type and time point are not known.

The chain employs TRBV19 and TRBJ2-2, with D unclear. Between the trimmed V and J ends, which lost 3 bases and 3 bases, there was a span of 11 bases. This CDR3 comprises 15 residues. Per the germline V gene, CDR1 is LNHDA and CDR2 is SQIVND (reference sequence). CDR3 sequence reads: CASSIRFRDTGELFF. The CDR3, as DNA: TGTGCCAGTAGTATTCGTTTCCGGGACACCGGGGAGCTGTTTTTT.

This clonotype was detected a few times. The CDR3 bases are TGCGCCAGCAGCCAATATTTGAGTCGCCCCAATACGCAGTATTTT. It codes for CASSQYLSRPNTQYF. The gene calls are TRBV4-3 and TRBJ2-3, with D unclear. The V end lost 2 bases, the J end lost 7 bases, and 16 bases lay between the germline ends. From germline, CDR1 is LGHNA and CDR2 YSLEER. The CDR3 has 15 amino acids.

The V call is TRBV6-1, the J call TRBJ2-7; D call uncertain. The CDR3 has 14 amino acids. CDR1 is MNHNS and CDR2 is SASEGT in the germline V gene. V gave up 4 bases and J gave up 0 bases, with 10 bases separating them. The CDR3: CASSAGIHSYEQYF. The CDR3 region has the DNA TGTGCCAGCAGTGCAGGAATCCACTCCTACGAGCAGTACTTC.

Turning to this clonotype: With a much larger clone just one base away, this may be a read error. In DNA form, the CDR3 reads TGTGCCAGCAGCTTAGTGGGTAGCACTGAAGCTTTCTTT. Protein product: CASSLVGSTEAFF. This sequence joins TRBV7-2 and TRBJ1-1; the D is unclear. Germline V gene data show CDR1 as SGHTA and CDR2 as FQGNSA. V lost 1 base and J 4 bases, leaving 7 bases between the germline ends. This CDR3 has 13 amino acids.